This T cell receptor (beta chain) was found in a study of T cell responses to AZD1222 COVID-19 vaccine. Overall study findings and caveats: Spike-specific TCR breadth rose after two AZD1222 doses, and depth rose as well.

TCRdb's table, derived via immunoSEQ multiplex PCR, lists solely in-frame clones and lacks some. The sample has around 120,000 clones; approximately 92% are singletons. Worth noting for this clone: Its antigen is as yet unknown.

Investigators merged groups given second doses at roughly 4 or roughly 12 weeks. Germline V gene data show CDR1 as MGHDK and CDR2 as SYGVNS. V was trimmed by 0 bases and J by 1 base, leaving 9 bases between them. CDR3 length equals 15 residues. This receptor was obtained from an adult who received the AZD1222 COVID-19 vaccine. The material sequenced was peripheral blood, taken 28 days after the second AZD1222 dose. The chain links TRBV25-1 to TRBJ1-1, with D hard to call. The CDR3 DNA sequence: TGTGCCAGCAGTGAATACGGGCGTGCGAACACTGAAGCTTTCTTT. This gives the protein CASSEYGRANTEAFF.